Each of the 7 T cell receptor beta chains below was sequenced from the same sample in a study of lymphopenia after photon versus proton radiotherapy (dated by TCRdb to between 2017 and 2020). Libraries were made using the immunoSEQ multiplex PCR assay. This is the immuneACCESS table as TCRdb keeps it, with only in-frame sequences that have V and J called. A part of the clones is gone; compared with another copy, unresolved V genes explain less than half, and the rest is unexplained. The sample table records 13,000 to 15,000 clones; 82% of these occur just once. The top ten clonotypes cover 27% of the sample. Sequencing used peripheral blood, obtained from a patient treated with photon-based radiotherapy. These receptors all stem from a man between 45 and 60 years old with gastric cancer.

The chain couples TRBV10-1 to TRBJ2-7, with a weak D call TRBD1 (6 bases). The length of the CDR3 is 14 residues. The V end was cut by 2 bases, the J end by 7 bases, with 15 bases between. Germline V gene lookup returns CDR1 WNHNN and CDR2 SYGVQD (reference sequence). The CDR3 spells CASSETGNGVEQYF. CDR3 in DNA: TGCGCCAGCAGTGAGACAGGGAATGGAGTAGAGCAGTACTTC.

The J gene is TRBJ1-2, the V gene TRBV5-1, with 8 bases that match TRBD1. Germline lookup yields CDR1 SGHRS and CDR2 YFSETQ. This CDR3 spans 16 amino acids. The V segment lost 4 bases and the J segment 4 bases; nucleotides outside the gene matches: 12. The CDR3 bases are TGCGCCAGCAGCCCCACGACAGGGGAGTTGGGCTATGGCTACACCTTC. Translation gives CASSPTTGELGYGYTF.

The chain employs TRBV6-1 and TRBJ1-6; D not resolved. This CDR3 has 14 residues. Germline lookup yields CDR1 MNHNS and CDR2 SASEGT. Trimming removed 6 bases from V and 9 bases from J, with 15 bases in between. CDR3 residues: CASRPTGTSSPLHF. In DNA form, the CDR3 reads TGTGCCAGCAGACCGACGGGAACTAGTTCACCCCTCCACTTT.

This chain joins TRBV9 and TRBJ2-5, with TRBD2 identical over 11 bases. Germline CDR1 and CDR2: SGDLS and YYNGEE. CDR3 size: 16 residues. The trim removed 2 bases at V and 4 bases at J, leaving 7 bases unmatched. The CDR3 loop is CASSVHLAGGGETQYF. In nucleotides, the CDR3 is TGTGCCAGCAGCGTCCACCTAGCGGGGGGAGGAGAGACCCAGTACTTC.

As concerns this clone: Other DNA sequences from this sample encode an identical CDR3 as well. This chain links TRBV13 with TRBJ2-7, with D tentatively TRBD1 or TRBD2 (5 bases each). This CDR3 spans 13 amino acids. Germline loops: CDR1 PRHDT, CDR2 FYEKMQ (reference sequence). Trimming removed 1 base from V and 3 bases from J, with 7 bases in between. For the CDR3, the DNA is TGTGCCAGCAGCTTAGCAGGGAGCTACGAGCAGTACTTC. Translation gives CASSLAGSYEQYF. Full variable domain (rest looked up from reference TRBV13 and TRBJ2-7): AAGVIQSPRHLIKEKRETATLKCYPIPRHDTVYWYQQGPGQDPQFLISFYEKMQSDKGSIPDRFSAQQFSDYHSELNMSSLELGDSALYFCASSLAGSYEQYFGPGTRLTVT.

CDR3 sequence: CASSLGQSQETQYF. The CDR3 bases are TGCGCCAGCAGCTTGGGTCAGAGCCAAGAGACCCAGTACTTC. The chain is built from TRBV5-1 and TRBJ2-5; no clear D gene. V was trimmed by 0 bases and J by 1 base, leaving 7 bases between them. Germline V gives CDR1 SGHRS, CDR2 YFSETQ. The CDR3 runs 14 residues.

V and J are TRBV19 and TRBJ1-3; the D gene is possibly TRBD1 (5 bases). From germline, CDR1 is LNHDA and CDR2 SQIVND (reference sequence). Between the trimmed V and J ends, which lost 3 bases and 3 bases, there was a span of 12 bases. This CDR3 contains 15 residues. In DNA, the CDR3 is TGTGCCAGTAGTATGGGGCTACCGTTTGGAAACACCATATATTTT. It is translated as CASSMGLPFGNTIYF.